A selection of T cell receptor beta chains follows, all from one sample in a study of blood T cell repertoires in COVID-19. Some clones are missing from TCRdb's copy, which holds only in-frame ones; the method was immunoSEQ multiplex PCR. In the table there are roughly 200,000 clones, about 85% of which are singletons. Sequenced input: peripheral blood. Receptors originate from a woman between 18 and 30 years old who had recovered from COVID-19. The CDR3 runs from the conserved cysteine through the conserved F or W. A D gene is named only where the DNA matches it firmly.

J	D	length	V	CDR3
TRBJ2-1	TRBD2	13	TRBV20-1	CSASRRGSYEQFF
TRBJ2-3	TRBD2	16	TRBV5-4	CASSSRLAGSTDTQYF
TRBJ2-2	TRBD2	16	TRBV7-7	CASRTGGPSGSGELFF
TRBJ2-3	TRBD2	16	TRBV25-1	CASSARTSERTDTQYF
TRBJ1-2	TRBD1	18	TRBV6-2/TRBV6-3	CASSYDPRAGGFGYGYTF
TRBJ2-1	TRBD2	14	TRBV10-1	CASSGSGGYNEQFF
TRBJ1-1	-	14	TRBV4-2	CASSQSRVYTEAFF
TRBJ2-5	TRBD1	16	TRBV7-3	CASSPYGTGGVETQYF
TRBJ1-1	-	12	TRBV5-6	CASSLAGWEAFF
TRBJ1-5	-	13	TRBV12-3/TRBV12-4	CASSIQGRQPQHF
TRBJ1-2	TRBD1	14	TRBV19	CASSPGQPNYGYTF
TRBJ2-1	-	13	TRBV12-3/TRBV12-4	CASITSGFGEQFF
TRBJ2-3	-	14	TRBV18	CASSPGRVADTQYF
TRBJ2-7	-	14	TRBV20-1	CSASTAGRIYEQYF
TRBJ1-2	-	13	TRBV30	CAWRTKAAYGYTF
TRBJ1-2	-	15	TRBV29-1	CSVDWSASANYGYTF
TRBJ2-5	TRBD2	16	TRBV12-5	CASGLYSGSLRETQYF
TRBJ1-3	TRBD1	17	TRBV5-6	CASSSYRTGTSGNTIYF
TRBJ2-5	TRBD2	14	TRBV7-6	CASSPGGGQETQYF
TRBJ2-1	TRBD2	16	TRBV19	CASSIRVVAGVSEQFF
TRBJ2-7	-	14	TRBV27	CASGRTGTAYEQYF
TRBJ1-1	-	13	TRBV5-1	CASSLHSGTEAFF
TRBJ2-7	-	14	TRBV5-1	CASSLGGQAYEQYF
TRBJ2-1	TRBD1	13	TRBV10-3	CATRTGGKDEQFF
TRBJ2-7	TRBD2	17	TRBV3-1/TRBV3-2	CASSRRWGGSVEDEQYF
TRBJ2-1	TRBD2	16	TRBV7-2	CASSPVGGLASNQQFF
TRBJ1-1	TRBD1	13	TRBV29-1	CSAGDRLNTEAFF
TRBJ1-1	-	16	TRBV11-2	CASSLTSGTLNTEAFF
TRBJ1-1	TRBD1	13	TRBV27	CASSQGGNTEAFF
TRBJ1-1	-	13	TRBV6-5	CASSRQRNTEAFF
TRBJ2-7	TRBD1	14	TRBV19	CASSDRDRVHEQYF
TRBJ1-3	-	15	TRBV9	CASSVAPNREDTIYF
TRBJ1-1	-	11	TRBV7-8	CASSRTGEAFF
TRBJ2-7	TRBD1	15	TRBV30	CAWSHGQGIPYEQYF
TRBJ2-7	-	14	TRBV19	CASSIGWGPHEQYF
TRBJ2-4	TRBD1	13	TRBV18	CASSLGQGDIQYF
TRBJ2-1	-	11	TRBV7-2	CASSSVVEQFF
TRBJ1-3	-	14	TRBV19	CASRWGLTGNTIYF
TRBJ2-1	-	12	TRBV11-2	CASSWRDNEQFF
TRBJ2-7	TRBD2	15	TRBV7-2	CASSLVRSGSYEQYF
TRBJ2-7	TRBD2	15	TRBV20-1	CSASGSVAGGDEQYF
TRBJ2-4	-	14	TRBV7-9	CASVPGSPNDIQYF
TRBJ2-1	-	16	TRBV29-1	CSAGDRDKLLYNEQFF
TRBJ1-6	TRBD1	15	TRBV4-1	CASSQTGAYNSPLHF